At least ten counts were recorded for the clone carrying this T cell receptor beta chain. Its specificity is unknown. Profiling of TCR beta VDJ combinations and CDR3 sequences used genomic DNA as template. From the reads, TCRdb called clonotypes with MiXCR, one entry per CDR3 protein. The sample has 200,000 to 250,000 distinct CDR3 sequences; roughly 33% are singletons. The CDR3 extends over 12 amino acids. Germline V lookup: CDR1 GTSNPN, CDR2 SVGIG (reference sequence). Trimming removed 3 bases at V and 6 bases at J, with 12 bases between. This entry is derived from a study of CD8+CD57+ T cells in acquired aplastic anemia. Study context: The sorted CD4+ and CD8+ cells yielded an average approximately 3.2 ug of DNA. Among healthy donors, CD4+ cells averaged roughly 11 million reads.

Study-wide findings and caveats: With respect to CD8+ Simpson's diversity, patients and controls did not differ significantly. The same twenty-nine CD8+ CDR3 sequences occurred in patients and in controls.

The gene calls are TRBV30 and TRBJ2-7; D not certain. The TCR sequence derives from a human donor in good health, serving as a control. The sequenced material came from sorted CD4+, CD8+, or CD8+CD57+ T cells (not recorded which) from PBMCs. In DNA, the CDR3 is TGTGCCTGGAGGGATCGTTCCGCCGAGCAGTACTTC. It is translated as CAWRDRSAEQYF.